These T cell receptor beta chains were read from a single sample in a study of cytomegalovirus exposure and HLA in healthy donors. The table came from immunoSEQ multiplex PCR; TCRdb's copy has only in-frame clones and leaves some out. The data show 95,000 to 100,000 clones, 60% to 75% seen once. Sequenced input: PBMCs. The receptors were sampled from a man between 45 and 60 years old in good health and CMV-seronegative. CDR3s include the opening cysteine and the closing phenylalanine or tryptophan. The D gene is left open where the match is weak. Some rows mark clone size as missing; the rest say once, few, many or name a class of expanded clone.

v_call: TRBV19
clone_size: NA
d_call: NA
j_call: TRBJ1-1
cdr3_nt: TGTGCCAGTAGCATCCCCTTGCAGGGGCGGGAGACTGAAGCTTTCTTT
cdr3_aa: CASSIPLQGRETEAFF

v_call: TRBV27
clone_size: few
d_call: TRBD1
j_call: TRBJ1-1
cdr3_nt: TGTGCCAGCATTCGACAGGGTCTCGGGACTGAAGCTTTCTTT
cdr3_aa: CASIRQGLGTEAFF

v_call: TRBV10-2
clone_size: NA
d_call: TRBD1
j_call: TRBJ1-6
cdr3_nt: TGCGCCAGCAGTGAGCGGACAGGGAGTAATTCACCCCTCCACTTT
cdr3_aa: CASSERTGSNSPLHF

v_call: TRBV19
clone_size: NA
d_call: TRBD1
j_call: TRBJ1-1
cdr3_nt: TGTGCCACAAAACACAGGGGAAGGAACACTGAAGCTTTCTTT
cdr3_aa: CATKHRGRNTEAFF

v_call: TRBV27
clone_size: once
d_call: NA
j_call: TRBJ1-1
cdr3_nt: TGTGCCAGCAGTTTATTGGGGCAAGGGTCGGACACTGAAGCTTTCTTT
cdr3_aa: CASSLLGQGSDTEAFF

v_call: TRBV19
clone_size: NA
d_call: NA
j_call: TRBJ2-1
cdr3_nt: TGTGCCAGTAAAAAGGATACGTTTTTAGCTACTAGTCGTGATGAGCAGTTCTTC
cdr3_aa: CASKKDTFLATSRDEQFF

v_call: TRBV20-1
clone_size: NA
d_call: NA
j_call: TRBJ2-7
cdr3_nt: TGCAGTGCGGACAAGTCCTACGAGCAGTACTTC
cdr3_aa: CSADKSYEQYF

v_call: TRBV2
clone_size: NA
d_call: NA
j_call: TRBJ1-1
cdr3_nt: TGTGCCAGCAGTGATGGGGCTGACACTGAAGCTTTCTTT
cdr3_aa: CASSDGADTEAFF

v_call: TRBV4-1
clone_size: NA
d_call: NA
j_call: TRBJ1-1
cdr3_nt: TGCGCCAGCAGCCGGCCGAGGGACACTGAAGCTTTCTTT
cdr3_aa: CASSRPRDTEAFF

v_call: TRBV7-2
clone_size: NA
d_call: TRBD1
j_call: TRBJ1-5
cdr3_nt: TGTGCCAGCAGGACAGGGACAGCTAACAATCAGCCCCAGCATTTT
cdr3_aa: CASRTGTANNQPQHF

v_call: TRBV7-6
clone_size: once
d_call: NA
j_call: TRBJ2-3
cdr3_nt: TGTGCCAGCAGCCTTCGACTGGGCACAGATACGCAGTATTTT
cdr3_aa: CASSLRLGTDTQYF

v_call: TRBV2
clone_size: NA
d_call: NA
j_call: TRBJ1-1
cdr3_nt: TGTGCCAGCAGTGACTGGGCAGGGAGGACCGCTGAAGCTTTCTTT
cdr3_aa: CASSDWAGRTAEAFF

v_call: TRBV25-1
clone_size: NA
d_call: NA
j_call: TRBJ2-3
cdr3_nt: TGTGCCAGCTTGTGTAGCGGAGTCACAGATACGCAGTATTTT
cdr3_aa: CASLCSGVTDTQYF

v_call: TRBV6-5
clone_size: NA
d_call: TRBD1
j_call: TRBJ1-4
cdr3_nt: TGTGCCAGCACCCAGCGGACAGGTCCGGATGAAAAACTGTTTTTT
cdr3_aa: CASTQRTGPDEKLFF

v_call: TRBV28
clone_size: once
d_call: TRBD2
j_call: TRBJ2-2
cdr3_nt: TGTGCCAGCAGTCCGGATGTTCTAGCGGTGAACACCGGGGAGCTGTTTTTT
cdr3_aa: CASSPDVLAVNTGELFF